The 10 T cell receptor beta chains in this list originate from one sample, sequenced in a study of technical replicates of blood from a handful of donors. TCRdb's table, derived via immunoSEQ multiplex PCR, lists solely in-frame clones and lacks some. The data hold tens of thousands of clones, with around 97% observed a single time. Specimen: T cells isolated from PBMCs. The origin of the receptors is a human donor in good health.

This sequence joins TRBV28 and TRBJ1-2; D remains ambiguous. This CDR3 region has 11 residues. Germline V gene data show CDR1 as MDHEN and CDR2 as SYDVKM. Trimming pared 3 bases from V and 8 bases from J, leaving 7 bases between. CDR3 DNA sequence: TGTGCCAGCAGTTTTAGAGGAGGCTACACCTTC. Protein product: CASSFRGGYTF.

The rearrangement joins TRBV7-6 to TRBJ2-1, with D perhaps TRBD1 (6 bases). CDR3 length: 15 residues. Germline V CDR1 and CDR2: SGHVS, FNYEAQ. Trimming removed 6 bases at V and 2 bases at J, with 14 bases between. CDR3 coding DNA: TGTGCCAGCAGGCCCGCAGGGGACACCTACAATGAGCAGTTCTTC. Encoded protein: CASRPAGDTYNEQFF.

This clone was counted once. V gene TRBV2 combines with J gene TRBJ1-1; D is unclear. The V gene's germline CDR1 is SNHLY and CDR2 FYNNEI. The CDR3 loop spans 12 amino acids. V was cut by 0 bases and J by 7 bases, with 6 bases left in between. This CDR3 reads CASSEARDEAFF. The CDR3 DNA reads as TGTGCCAGCAGTGAAGCCCGGGATGAAGCTTTCTTT.

V usage is TRBV6-5 and J usage is TRBJ2-7, with D maybe TRBD1 (5 bases). Per germline, CDR1 MNHEY and CDR2 SVGAGI. This CDR3 has 13 residues. V dropped 0 bases and J dropped 6 bases, with 9 bases sitting between them. DNA of the CDR3: TGTGCCAGCAGTTACTCGGCGCAGGGCGAGCAGTACTTC. Protein sequence: CASSYSAQGEQYF.

The chain joins TRBV29-1 to TRBJ2-7, with TRBD1 identical over 8 bases. With V trimmed by 4 bases and J by 5 bases, 7 bases remained unmatched. Germline lookup yields CDR1 SQVTM and CDR2 ANQGSEA. This CDR3 is built from 13 residues. The CDR3 DNA is TGCAGCGTTGTAGTCGGGACAGGCCACGAGCAGTACTTC. Its translation: CSVVVGTGHEQYF.

This clone was recorded once. J is TRBJ2-7 and V is TRBV5-8, with TRBD1 as a possible D gene (6 bases). V shed 4 bases and J shed 0 bases, with 11 bases lying between them. Germline V CDR1 and CDR2: SGHTS, YDEGEE. The CDR3 has 14 residues. The CDR3 reads CASSPTGLSYEQYF. Here the CDR3 DNA reads TGTGCCAGCAGCCCGACAGGACTCTCCTACGAGCAGTACTTC.

The V and J genes are TRBV5-4 and TRBJ2-2; 13 positions agree with TRBD2. The germline CDR1 and CDR2 sequences are SGHNT and YYREEE (reference sequence). CDR3 length: 16 amino acids. Trimming took 4 bases from V and 7 from J; bases not matched to a gene: 7. The CDR3 DNA reads TGTGCCAGCAGCGCCGGACTAGCGGGAGTAGGCGGGGAGCTGTTTTTT. Its protein product is CASSAGLAGVGGELFF.

The CDR3 region has the DNA TGTGCCAGCAGCGTAGTAGCGGGGGGAGCAGATACGCAGTATTTT. It encodes CASSVVAGGADTQYF. The V gene is TRBV9, the J gene TRBJ2-3; 10 nucleotides align to TRBD2. Per the germline V gene, CDR1 is SGDLS and CDR2 is YYNGEE. The CDR3 loop spans 15 amino acids. V gave up 0 bases and J gave up 4 bases; unmatched junction bases: 2.

The J gene is TRBJ2-1, the V gene TRBV29-1, with D possibly being TRBD2 (5 bases). The CDR3 is 13 residues long. The germline V gene encodes CDR1 SQVTM and CDR2 ANQGSEA. V was trimmed by 6 bases and J by 4 bases, leaving 13 bases between them. CDR3 in amino acids: CSVLRTGYNEQFF. In nucleotides, the CDR3 is TGCAGCGTCCTGAGGACGGGGTACAATGAGCAGTTCTTC.

This chain connects TRBV6-6 to TRBJ1-2, with TRBD1 identical over 9 bases. CDR1 and CDR2 (germline): MNHNY, SVGAGI (reference sequence). This CDR3 has 15 amino acids. V lost 0 bases, J lost 6 bases, and 5 bases stayed unmatched. DNA of the CDR3: TGTGCCAGCAGTTACTCGCACAGGGGGCCTGATGGCTACACCTTC. This translates into CASSYSHRGPDGYTF.